Listed below are T cell receptor beta chains from one sample, sequenced in a study of shared clonotypes between healthy human individuals. The table came from immunoSEQ multiplex PCR; TCRdb's copy has only in-frame clones and leaves some out. Found here are approximately 2.1 million clones, 93% of them singletons; the top ten hold 0.39%. Sequencing used naive CD4+ T cells from PBMCs. These TCRs come from a man in his late teens or twenties in good health. Some clones in this sample may be carry-over from other donors' samples. Each CDR3 is given with its conserved first and last residue. Each record gives: J gene, D gene, clone size, V gene, CDR3 DNA, CDR3 protein. D genes are given only for firm matches. A clone size is listed for some rows: how often the clone was seen (once, few, many), or a class if it is expanded.

j_gene: TRBJ2-1
d_gene: TRBD2
abundance: .
v_gene: TRBV28
CDR3nt: TGTGCCAGCAGTCCTGGGGGACTAGCGGGAGCGTTGAATGAGCAGTTCTTC
CDR3aa: CASSPGGLAGALNEQFF

j_gene: TRBJ2-2
d_gene: .
abundance: .
v_gene: TRBV7-3
CDR3nt: TGTGCCAGCAGCTTAAATTTAGTCGGGGAGCTGTTTTTT
CDR3aa: CASSLNLVGELFF

j_gene: TRBJ2-5
d_gene: .
abundance: .
v_gene: TRBV7-8
CDR3nt: TGTGCCAGCAGAACGGACCGAGGAGAGACCCAGTACTTC
CDR3aa: CASRTDRGETQYF

j_gene: TRBJ2-4
d_gene: .
abundance: .
v_gene: TRBV5-5
CDR3nt: TGTGCCAGCAGCCCGAATTTCTTGGGGATTTTTGACATTCAGTACTTC
CDR3aa: CASSPNFLGIFDIQYF

j_gene: TRBJ2-1
d_gene: .
abundance: .
v_gene: TRBV28
CDR3nt: TGTGCCAGCAGTTTATTAGGCGGAGAATACAATGAGCAGTTCTTC
CDR3aa: CASSLLGGEYNEQFF

j_gene: TRBJ2-1
d_gene: TRBD2
abundance: .
v_gene: TRBV7-6
CDR3nt: TGTGCCAGCAGCTTAGACGGCATCCTAGCGGGAGTGGCTGAGCAGTTCTTC
CDR3aa: CASSLDGILAGVAEQFF

j_gene: TRBJ1-2
d_gene: .
abundance: .
v_gene: TRBV7-8
CDR3nt: TGTGCCAGCAGTCTAACTCAGTGGGGGAATGGCTACACCTTC
CDR3aa: CASSLTQWGNGYTF

j_gene: TRBJ2-6
d_gene: .
abundance: .
v_gene: TRBV7-3
CDR3nt: TGTGCCAGCAGCTTAACCGGGACCCTCTCTGGGGCCAACGTCCTGACTTTC
CDR3aa: CASSLTGTLSGANVLTF

j_gene: TRBJ2-7
d_gene: TRBD1
abundance: .
v_gene: TRBV9
CDR3nt: TGTGCCAGCTCGCAAAGAGAGGGGGCTTTCTACGAGCAGTACTTC
CDR3aa: CASSQREGAFYEQYF

j_gene: TRBJ2-1
d_gene: TRBD1
abundance: .
v_gene: TRBV18
CDR3nt: TGTGCCAGCTCACCAACCGCCGGGACAGGGTTCCACAATGAGCAGTTCTTC
CDR3aa: CASSPTAGTGFHNEQFF

j_gene: TRBJ1-3
d_gene: TRBD1
abundance: .
v_gene: TRBV29-1
CDR3nt: TGCAGCGTAGACACAGGGGCTGGAAACACCATATATTTT
CDR3aa: CSVDTGAGNTIYF

j_gene: TRBJ2-2
d_gene: .
abundance: .
v_gene: TRBV2
CDR3nt: TGTGCCAGCAGTGAGCAGGGCCCCGGGGAGCTGTTTTTT
CDR3aa: CASSEQGPGELFF

j_gene: TRBJ1-5
d_gene: .
abundance: .
v_gene: TRBV19
CDR3nt: TGTGCCAGTACGATACGGGGAAGCAATCAGCCCCAGCATTTT
CDR3aa: CASTIRGSNQPQHF

j_gene: TRBJ1-1
d_gene: .
abundance: once
v_gene: TRBV7-8
CDR3nt: TGTGCCAGCAGCTTAGATGGCTCTGGTGTAGCTTTCTTT
CDR3aa: CASSLDGSGVAFF

j_gene: TRBJ1-1
d_gene: TRBD1
abundance: .
v_gene: TRBV30
CDR3nt: TGTGCCTGGAGTGTACTCCAGGGGGTGACTGAAGCTTTCTTT
CDR3aa: CAWSVLQGVTEAFF

j_gene: TRBJ2-1
d_gene: .
abundance: .
v_gene: TRBV5-4
CDR3nt: TGTGCCAGCAGCGCCGGCGGCAATGAGCAGTTCTTC
CDR3aa: CASSAGGNEQFF

j_gene: TRBJ2-3
d_gene: .
abundance: .
v_gene: TRBV5-1
CDR3nt: TGCGCCAGCAGCTTTATACAGGGCACAGATACGCAGTATTTT
CDR3aa: CASSFIQGTDTQYF

j_gene: TRBJ2-7
d_gene: .
abundance: .
v_gene: TRBV6-6
CDR3nt: TGTGCCAGCAGTTACTCGAGTCGCCAGACCTCCTACGAGCAGTACTTC
CDR3aa: CASSYSSRQTSYEQYF

j_gene: TRBJ2-2
d_gene: TRBD2
abundance: .
v_gene: TRBV18
CDR3nt: TGTGCCAGCTCACCAATACTAGCGGGAGCGCAAGGGGAGCTGTTTTTT
CDR3aa: CASSPILAGAQGELFF

j_gene: TRBJ1-2
d_gene: .
abundance: once
v_gene: TRBV2
CDR3nt: TGTGCCAGCAGTGAAGGGTGGGACGGGCTTCGAGGCTACACCTTC
CDR3aa: CASSEGWDGLRGYTF

j_gene: TRBJ2-2
d_gene: .
abundance: .
v_gene: TRBV7-9
CDR3nt: TGTGCCAGCAGCTTAGTTGAGCGGGCCACCGGGGAGCTGTTTTTT
CDR3aa: CASSLVERATGELFF

j_gene: TRBJ2-5
d_gene: .
abundance: .
v_gene: TRBV20-1
CDR3nt: TGCAGTGCAGCCCTGGGGACCCAGTACTTC
CDR3aa: CSAALGTQYF

j_gene: TRBJ2-7
d_gene: TRBD1
abundance: .
v_gene: TRBV2
CDR3nt: TGTGCCAGCAGCTGGGACAGAGGATACGAGCAGTACTTC
CDR3aa: CASSWDRGYEQYF